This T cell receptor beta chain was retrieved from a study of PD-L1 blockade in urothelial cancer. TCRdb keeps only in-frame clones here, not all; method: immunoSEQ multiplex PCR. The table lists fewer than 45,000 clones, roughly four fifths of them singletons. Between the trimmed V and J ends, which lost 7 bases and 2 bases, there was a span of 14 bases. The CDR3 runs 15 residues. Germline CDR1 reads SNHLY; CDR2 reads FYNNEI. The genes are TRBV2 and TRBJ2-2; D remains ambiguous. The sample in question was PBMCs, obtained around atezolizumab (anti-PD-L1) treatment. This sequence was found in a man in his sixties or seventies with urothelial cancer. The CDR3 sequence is CASTTSSRNTGELFF. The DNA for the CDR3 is TGTGCCAGCACAACCAGTAGCCGAAACACCGGGGAGCTGTTTTTT.